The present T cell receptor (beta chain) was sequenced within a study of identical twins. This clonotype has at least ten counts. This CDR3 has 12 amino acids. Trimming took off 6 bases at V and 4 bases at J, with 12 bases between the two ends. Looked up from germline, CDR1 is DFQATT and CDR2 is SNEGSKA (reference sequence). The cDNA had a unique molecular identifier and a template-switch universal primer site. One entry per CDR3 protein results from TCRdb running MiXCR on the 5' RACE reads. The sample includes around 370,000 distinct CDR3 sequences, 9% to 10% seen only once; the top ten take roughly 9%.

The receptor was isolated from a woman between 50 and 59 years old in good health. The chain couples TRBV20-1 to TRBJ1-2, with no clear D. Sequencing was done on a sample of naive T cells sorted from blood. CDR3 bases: TGCAGTGCCGAAGACTTTATCTATGGCTACACCTTC. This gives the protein CSAEDFIYGYTF.